This TCR beta chain was sequenced for a study of shared T cell receptors in the human thymus. V lost 0 bases and J 0 bases, leaving 12 bases between the germline ends. Per germline, CDR1 SGHTA and CDR2 FQGNSA. The CDR3 loop spans 16 amino acids. Only in-frame clones appear in the TCRdb table, and some are missing; sequencing was by immunoSEQ multiplex PCR. The sample yields hundreds of thousands of clones, 75% to 85% seen once. The same data also went into a second study, on human thymus T cells. Per that study: Immunologically healthy infants in Finland undergoing congenital heart defect surgery were the donors. Thymus specimens were resections from corrective heart surgery. Usage of V and J genes appeared biased in thymic and blood repertoires.

The clonotype was recovered from a boy younger than two with a congenital heart defect. Input material: thymocytes. The chain carries TRBV7-2 and TRBJ2-7; D possibly corresponds to TRBD2 (6 bases). The CDR3, as DNA: TGTGCCAGCAGCTTAGCGGTAGCGGCGAGCTCCTACGAGCAGTACTTC. This codes for CASSLAVAASSYEQYF.